The T cell receptor beta chain described here comes from a study of blood T cells in healthy people across ages. Next came a second PCR, run for about 7 to 12 cycles, which used a sample-barcoded 5' primer along with a J-beta primer mix. TCRdb passed the 5' RACE reads through MiXCR, listing each CDR3 protein once. The data hold under 750,000 distinct CDR3 sequences, with around half observed a single time. V trimming: 4 bases; J trimming: 8 bases; junction bases outside the gene matches: 11. CDR1 and CDR2 from the germline V gene are SGHTA and FQGTGA. The CDR3 length is 15 residues. Isolated per sample were at least 7 million PBMCs.

The chain employs TRBV7-3 and TRBJ2-1, with 7 bases identical to TRBD1. This clonotype was obtained from a man older than 75 in good health. Material for sequencing was blood. In nucleotides, the CDR3 is TGTGCCAGCAGCTCAGCGACAGGGTTTGGCGATGAGCAGTTCTTC. Amino acid sequence: CASSSATGFGDEQFF.